This passage covers 10 T cell receptor beta chains from one sample sequenced in a study of blood T cell repertoires in COVID-19. Measured with immunoSEQ multiplex PCR; TCRdb has only the in-frame clones, and not every one. The profile shows roughly 110,000 clones, about 88% of them singletons. Material for sequencing was peripheral blood. The source of these receptors is a man aged 35 to 55 with acute or convalescent COVID-19.

This chain links TRBV2 with TRBJ1-3; no clear D. The CDR3 has 15 amino acids. Germline values: CDR1 SNHLY, CDR2 FYNNEI. Trimming removed 4 bases at V and 1 base at J, with 11 bases between. The DNA of the CDR3 is TGTGCCAGCAGTGGTGATTGGGAGTCTGGAAACACCATATATTTT. This gives the protein CASSGDWESGNTIYF. Complete variable domain (other parts from reference TRBV2 and TRBJ1-3): EPEVTQTPSHQVTQMGQEVILRCVPISNHLYFYWYRQILGQKVEFLVSFYNNEISEKSEIFDDQFSVERPDGSNFTLKIRSTKLEDSAMYFCASSGDWESGNTIYFGEGSWLTVV.

The V call is TRBV25-1, the J call TRBJ2-5; 11 nucleotides match TRBD2. Germline assignment: CDR1 MGHDK and CDR2 SYGVNS. V shed 3 bases and J 5 bases; nucleotides not matched to a gene: 8. The CDR3 is 16 amino acids. CDR3 bases: TGTGCCAGCAGTGAGGGTAGCGGGAGGGCCGGCGAGACCCAGTACTTC. Translated: CASSEGSGRAGETQYF.

The rearrangement uses TRBV7-2 and TRBJ2-3, with D unclear. Germline values: CDR1 SGHTA, CDR2 FQGNSA. V lost 1 base and J lost 2, with 7 bases in between. The CDR3 sequence is 14 residues long. Written as DNA, the CDR3 is TGTGCCAGCAGCTTAGGAGGTAACACAGATACGCAGTATTTT. Amino acid sequence: CASSLGGNTDTQYF.

The V call is TRBV6-5, the J call TRBJ1-4, with 8 bases aligning to TRBD1. Germline CDR1 is MNHEY and CDR2 is SVGAGI. The CDR3 has 14 amino acids. The J segment lost 3 bases and the V segment lost 6 bases, leaving 3 bases of the junction unmatched. CDR3 nucleotides: TGTGCCAGCAGCAGGGGGCTAGCTAATGAAAAACTGTTTTTT. Translating it yields CASSRGLANEKLFF.

The CDR3 DNA reads as TGTGCCAGCAGCGTAGCCCCAGGGGGGTCGACTGAAGCTTTCTTT. It encodes CASSVAPGGSTEAFF. The gene calls are TRBV9 and TRBJ1-1, with TRBD1 identical over 7 bases. V dropped 0 bases and J dropped 5; count of bases not matched to a gene: 7. Germline CDR1 and CDR2: SGDLS and YYNGEE. The CDR3 sequence is 15 residues long.

The chain recombines TRBV29-1 with TRBJ1-1, with TRBD1 identical over 8 bases. The germline CDR1 and CDR2 sequences are SQVTM and ANQGSEA. The CDR3 length is 13 residues. Losses at the gene ends were 5 bases for V and 5 bases for J; bases not matched to a gene: 7. CDR3 DNA: TGCAGCGTTAGACGACAGGGGACTACTGAAGCTTTCTTT. It codes for CSVRRQGTTEAFF.

This chain links TRBV4-3 with TRBJ1-1; 8 nucleotides align to TRBD1. CDR1 is LGHNA, CDR2 YSLEER, per germline. The CDR3 length is 14 residues. Trimming took 3 bases from V and 3 from J; bases not matched to a gene: 3. Here the CDR3 reads CASSHRGQDTEAFF. The DNA for the CDR3 is TGCGCCAGCAGCCACAGGGGGCAAGACACTGAAGCTTTCTTT.

This clone was found a few times. J is TRBJ2-3 and V is TRBV10-3; perhaps TRBD1 as D (5 bases). The CDR3 spans 15 residues. Germline values: CDR1 ENHRY, CDR2 SYGVKD. Trimming pared 5 bases from V and 2 bases from J, leaving 14 bases between. The DNA of the CDR3 is TGTGCCATCAGTCCTCAGGGTAGGTCCACAGATACGCAGTATTTT. Translating it yields CAISPQGRSTDTQYF.

The chain carries TRBV7-9 and TRBJ2-3, with TRBD2 identical over 7 bases. In germline, CDR1 is SEHNR, CDR2 FQNEAQ (reference sequence). The CDR3 is 15 amino acids. The V and J ends lost 11 bases and 0 bases, in that order; junction bases with no gene match: 11. The chain's CDR3 is CARTRQRPSTDTQYF. The DNA of the CDR3 is TGTGCCCGGACTAGGCAGCGTCCTAGCACAGATACGCAGTATTTT. The full variable domain, in which reference TRBV7-9 and TRBJ2-3 provide the parts outside the CDR3, is DTGVSQNPRHKITKRGQNVTFRCDPISEHNRLYWYRQTLGQGPEFLTYFQNEAQLEKSRLLSDRFSAERPKGSFSTLEIQRTEQGDSAMYLCARTRQRPSTDTQYFGPGTRLTVL.

The chain joins TRBV20-1 to TRBJ2-2; 13 bases align to TRBD2. CDR3 size: 18 residues. V lost 3 bases, J lost 13 bases, and 20 bases stayed unmatched. Looked up from germline, CDR1 is DFQATT and CDR2 is SNEGSKA (reference sequence). This CDR3 is CSASGFDTSGRARGGLFF. The DNA of the CDR3 is TGCAGTGCTAGTGGATTCGACACTAGCGGGAGGGCCCGGGGTGGGCTGTTTTTT.